This T cell receptor beta chain was identified during a study of memory CD4+ T cells and cytomegalovirus serostatus. The overall study: Donors were healthy Belgian adults, under 10 CMV seropositive and about two dozen seronegative.

V was clipped by 2 bases and J by 5 bases; unmatched bases: 7. CDR1 and CDR2 (germline): ENHRY, SYGVKD. This CDR3 has 16 amino acids. The sort gate was single viable CD3+CD4+CD8-CD45RO+ cells for memory CD4+ T cells. Generated by immunoSEQ multiplex PCR, the TCRdb table keeps only in-frame clones and is missing some. Of around 88,000 clones in the sample, roughly 80% were seen once. The sample consisted of memory CD4+ T cells from blood. The source is an adult in good health and CMV-seropositive. The rearrangement uses TRBV10-3 and TRBJ2-3; 10 bases fit TRBD2. The CDR3 coding sequence is TGTGCCATCAGTGAGAACCTAGCGGGAGCCATAGATACGCAGTATTTT. Protein: CAISENLAGAIDTQYF.